This T cell receptor (beta chain) came from a study of blood T cell repertoires in COVID-19. Clones were sequenced by immunoSEQ multiplex PCR, and TCRdb holds only the in-frame ones, with some missing. The table records more than 95,000 clones, 70% to 90% of them present only once. Germline CDR1 is KGHSH and CDR2 is LQKENI. Losses at the gene ends were 4 bases for V and 0 bases for J; bases not matched to a gene: 8. There are 18 residues in the CDR3. The chain uses TRBV18 and TRBJ2-6, with 8 bases identical to TRBD1. The specimen sequenced was peripheral blood. The TCR sequence derives from a man between 45 and 60 years old in a cohort sampled during active COVID-19. This CDR3 is CASSQARDRHSGANVLTF. Here the CDR3 DNA reads TGTGCCAGCTCACAGGCCCGGGACAGGCACTCTGGGGCCAACGTCCTGACTTTC. Looking up the rest from reference TRBV18 and TRBJ2-6 gives the full variable domain: NAGVMQNPRHLVRRRGQEARLRCSPMKGHSHVYWYRQLPEEGLKFMVYLQKENIIDESGMPKERFSAEFPKEGPSILRIQQVVRGDSAAYFCASSQARDRHSGANVLTFGAGSRLTVL.